This is a list of T cell receptor beta chains from one sample in a study of response to subunit inactivated influenza vaccine. Using its own MiXCR run on the RT-PCR reads, TCRdb lists one record per CDR3 protein. The data contain around 760,000 distinct CDR3 sequences, about 15% of them singletons. Source: PBMCs from blood, taken 14 days before vaccination. These receptors all come from a man aged 45-60 years who received an inactivated influenza vaccine. The CDR3 runs from the conserved cysteine through the conserved F or W. D genes are given only for firm matches. Size is omitted from some rows. Given values are once, few, many or a class for expanded clones.

TRBJ2-2 TRBV9 - - CASGGVANTGELFF TGTGCCAGTGGTGGGGTCGCGAACACCGGGGAGCTGTTTTTT
TRBJ2-1 TRBV6-1 TRBD2 - CASLPQLAGGYNEQFF TGTGCCAGCCTTCCTCAACTAGCGGGGGGTTACAATGAGCAGTTCTTC
TRBJ1-2 TRBV27 - - CASSFVGGRAYGYTF TGTGCCAGCAGTTTCGTTGGGGGGCGAGCCTATGGCTACACCTTC
TRBJ2-3 TRBV11-1 TRBD2 few CASTSPRRAGGPADTQYF TGTGCCAGCACTTCCCCAAGAAGGGCGGGAGGGCCCGCAGATACGCAGTATTTT
TRBJ2-1 TRBV12-3/TRBV12-4 - many CASSLSNEQFF TGTGCCAGCAGTCTTAGCAATGAGCAGTTCTTC
TRBJ1-5 TRBV18 - - CASSPTGMSNQPQHF TGTGCCAGCTCACCCACAGGGATGAGCAATCAGCCCCAGCATTTT
TRBJ2-7 TRBV20-1 - - CSLVGGYEQYF TGCAGTCTGGTGGGCGGTTACGAGCAGTACTTC
TRBJ2-1 TRBV28 TRBD2 - CASNFGTSGGDEQFF TGTGCCAGCAACTTCGGGACTAGCGGAGGGGATGAGCAGTTCTTC
TRBJ2-2 TRBV7-2 - few CASSLAASILYTGELFF TGTGCCAGCAGCTTAGCGGCATCTATTCTATACACCGGGGAGCTGTTTTTT
TRBJ2-7 TRBV7-2 TRBD2 few CASSLRSSGGLYEQYF TGTGCCAGCAGCTTAAGGAGCAGCGGGGGCTTGTACGAGCAGTACTTC
TRBJ2-2 TRBV30 - few CAWSLAGGTGELFF TGTGCCTGGAGTTTGGCAGGAGGGACCGGGGAGCTGTTTTTT
TRBJ1-5 TRBV28 - - CASSPGQNSNQPQHF TGTGCCAGCAGTCCAGGACAAAATAGCAATCAGCCCCAGCATTTT
TRBJ2-7 TRBV28 TRBD2 - CASSSGRGSYEQDF TGTGCCAGCTCCTCTGGGAGGGGTTCCTACGAGCAGGACTTC
TRBJ2-3 TRBV20-1 - - CSARGTPTPLTDTQYF TGCAGTGCTAGAGGGACCCCGACACCTCTCACAGATACGCAGTATTTT
TRBJ2-7 TRBV2 TRBD1 many CASSGQGPYEQYF TGTGCCAGCAGCGGACAGGGGCCCTACGAGCAGTACTTC
TRBJ2-7 TRBV15 TRBD1 few CATSRADRPEQYF TGTGCCACCAGCAGAGCGGACAGGCCCGAGCAGTACTTC
TRBJ2-3 TRBV10-3 TRBD2 - CAISESSSGGADTQYF TGTGCCATCAGTGAGTCGTCTAGCGGGGGGGCAGATACGCAGTATTTT
TRBJ2-1 TRBV29-1 TRBD1 - CSGGTVAYNEQFF TGCAGCGGTGGGACAGTCGCCTACAATGAGCAGTTCTTC
TRBJ1-1 TRBV27 TRBD1 - CASSPDRRKAFF TGTGCCAGCAGCCCGGACAGGAGGAAAGCTTTCTTT
TRBJ2-4 TRBV20-1 TRBD2 - CSATVSGAAKNIQYF TGCAGTGCTACCGTAAGCGGGGCCGCCAAAAACATTCAGTACTTC
TRBJ2-1 TRBV3-1 - - CASSLNQGTPNEQFF TGTGCCAGCAGCCTAAACCAGGGGACACCTAATGAGCAGTTCTTC
TRBJ2-1 TRBV7-2 - few CASSSARRDEQFF TGTGCCAGCAGCTCGGCAAGACGCGATGAGCAGTTCTTC
TRBJ2-7 TRBV5-1 - many CASSLLPNEQYF TGCGCCAGCAGCTTGCTACCGAACGAGCAGTACTTC
TRBJ2-2 TRBV7-9 - few CASSFVGDTGELFF TGTGCCAGCAGCTTTGTCGGCGACACCGGGGAGCTGTTTTTT
TRBJ2-3 TRBV5-1 - - CASSFFVGTDTQYF TGCGCCAGCAGCTTTTTTGTCGGCACAGATACGCAGTATTTT
TRBJ1-1 TRBV20-1 TRBD1 few CSARGTGGLNTEAFF TGCAGTGCTAGAGGGACAGGGGGCTTGAACACTGAAGCTTTCTTT
TRBJ2-1 TRBV7-9 - - CASSPQGQHYNEQFF TGTGCCAGCAGCCCCCAGGGACAACACTACAATGAGCAGTTCTTC
TRBJ2-5 TRBV12-3/TRBV12-4 TRBD2 - CASRIAGSQETQYF TGTGCCAGCAGAATAGCGGGAAGCCAAGAGACCCAGTACTTC
TRBJ1-6 TRBV27 - few CASCRTVLVPGAISPLHF TGTGCCAGCTGTCGGACAGTTCTGGTCCCCGGGGCAATTTCACCCCTCCACTTT
TRBJ2-3 TRBV2 - few CASSQRQGGTSTDTQYF TGTGCCAGCTCCCAAAGGCAGGGGGGAACTAGCACAGATACGCAGTATTTT
TRBJ2-1 TRBV20-1 TRBD2 few CSASSPGTRGNEQFF TGCAGTGCTAGTTCCCCCGGGACTAGAGGGAATGAGCAGTTCTTC
TRBJ2-5 TRBV29-1 TRBD1 few CSGGQGLSETQYF TGCAGCGGCGGACAGGGATTAAGTGAGACCCAGTACTTC
TRBJ2-1 TRBV2 TRBD2 - CASRMGLAGVLYNEQFF TGTGCCAGCAGGATGGGACTAGCGGGGGTGCTTTACAATGAGCAGTTCTTC
TRBJ2-1 TRBV4-2 - few CASSHTTSSYNEQFF TGTGCCAGCAGCCATACGACAAGCTCCTACAATGAGCAGTTCTTC
TRBJ2-6 TRBV20-1 - - CSASTSSGANVLTF TGCAGTGCTAGTACCTCCTCTGGGGCCAACGTCCTGACTTTC
TRBJ2-3 TRBV5-1 - many CASSALIRAGGTDTQYF TGCGCCAGCAGCGCTTTGATTCGCGCGGGCGGCACAGATACGCAGTATTTT
TRBJ2-5 TRBV28 - few CASSFSWTQYF TGTGCCAGCAGTTTTTCTTGGACCCAGTACTTC
TRBJ2-5 TRBV29-1 - few CSVAKSGETQYF TGCAGCGTTGCTAAGTCTGGGGAGACCCAGTACTTC
TRBJ1-4 TRBV7-9 - - CASSVSPQQNEKLFF TGTGCCAGCAGCGTATCTCCGCAGCAGAATGAAAAACTGTTTTTT
TRBJ2-5 TRBV29-1 - - CSVIRGIGETQYF TGCAGCGTTATTAGGGGAATCGGGGAGACCCAGTACTTC
TRBJ2-1 TRBV20-1 - many CSARDPRKIRSYNEQFF TGCAGTGCTAGAGATCCTCGGAAAATACGGTCCTACAATGAGCAGTTCTTC
TRBJ2-1 TRBV20-1 TRBD1 - CSARGRRGRVNEQFF TGCAGTGCTAGAGGTCGCAGGGGGCGTGTGAATGAGCAGTTCTTC
TRBJ2-7 TRBV20-1 TRBD1 few CSAREGQGDHEQYF TGCAGTGCTAGAGAAGGACAGGGGGACCACGAGCAGTACTTC
TRBJ1-1 TRBV4-3 - few CASSQQGKARNTEAFF TGCGCCAGCAGCCAACAGGGGAAGGCGAGGAACACTGAAGCTTTCTTT
TRBJ2-1 TRBV20-1 TRBD2 - CSANGLAGSNEQFF TGCAGTGCTAACGGACTAGCGGGATCCAATGAGCAGTTCTTC
TRBJ2-1 TRBV20-1 TRBD2 - CSAPIAGGINEQFF TGCAGTGCTCCTATAGCGGGGGGGATCAATGAGCAGTTCTTC
TRBJ2-1 TRBV14 - - CASSGIGTPYNEHFF TGTGCCAGCAGCGGCATTGGGACACCCTACAATGAGCATTTCTTC
TRBJ2-7 TRBV25-1 TRBD1 - CASSSTGTAGYEQYF TGTGCCAGCAGCTCCACCGGGACAGCAGGCTACGAGCAGTACTTC
TRBJ2-5 TRBV28 TRBD2 - CASSFPRGEREEQETQYF TGTGCCAGCAGTTTCCCCAGAGGGGAGCGGGAGGAACAAGAGACCCAGTACTTC
TRBJ1-2 TRBV7-9 - - CASSELKGYTF TGTGCCAGCAGCGAGTTAAAAGGCTACACCTTC
TRBJ1-5 TRBV2 - - CASNRQANQPQHF TGTGCCAGCAATAGACAGGCAAATCAGCCCCAGCATTTT
TRBJ2-5 TRBV24-1 - - CATSDPQTPGDETQYF TGTGCCACCAGTGACCCGCAAACGCCGGGGGACGAGACCCAGTACTTC
TRBJ1-1 TRBV9 - - CASSPRGDTEAFF TGTGCCAGCAGCCCCCGAGGGGACACTGAAGCTTTCTTT
TRBJ1-2 TRBV7-2 - - CASSSSFGYGYTF TGTGCCAGCAGCTCATCCTTCGGTTATGGCTACACCTTC